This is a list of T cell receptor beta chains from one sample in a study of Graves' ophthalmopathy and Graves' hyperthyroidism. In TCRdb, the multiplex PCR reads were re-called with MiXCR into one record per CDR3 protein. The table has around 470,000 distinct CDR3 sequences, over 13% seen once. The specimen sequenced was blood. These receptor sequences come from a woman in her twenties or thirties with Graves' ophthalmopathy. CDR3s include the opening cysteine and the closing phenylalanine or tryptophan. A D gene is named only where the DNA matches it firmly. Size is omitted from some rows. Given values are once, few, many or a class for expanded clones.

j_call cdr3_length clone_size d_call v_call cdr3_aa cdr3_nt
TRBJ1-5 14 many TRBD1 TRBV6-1 CASIRTGLDQPQHF TGTGCCAGCATCAGGACAGGGCTCGATCAGCCCCAGCATTTT
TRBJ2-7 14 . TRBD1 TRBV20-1 CSAELRQGDYEQYF TGCAGTGCTGAGCTCCGACAGGGTGATTACGAGCAGTACTTC
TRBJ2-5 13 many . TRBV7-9 CARAAGDQETQYF TGTGCCAGGGCCGCAGGCGATCAAGAGACCCAGTACTTC
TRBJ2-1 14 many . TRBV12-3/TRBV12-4 CASSWPSSYNEQFF TGTGCCAGCAGTTGGCCTAGCTCCTACAATGAGCAGTTCTTC
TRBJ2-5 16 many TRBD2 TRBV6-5 CASSYGAGPDQETQYF TGTGCCAGCAGTTACGGAGCGGGGCCCGACCAAGAGACCCAGTACTTC
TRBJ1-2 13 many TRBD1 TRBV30 CAWRGDRVIGYTF TGTGCCTGGAGGGGTGACAGGGTAATCGGCTACACCTTC
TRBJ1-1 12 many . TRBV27 CASSLLGSEAFF TGTGCCAGCAGTTTACTAGGGTCTGAAGCTTTCTTT
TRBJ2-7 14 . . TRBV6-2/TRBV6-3 CASRSEGLTGEQYF TGTGCCAGCAGATCCGAGGGACTCACGGGAGAGCAGTACTTC
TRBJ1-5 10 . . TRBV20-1 CSASGSTQHF TGCAGTGCATCTGGGTCCACCCAGCATTTT
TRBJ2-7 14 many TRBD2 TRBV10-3 CAITKRGPTYEQYF TGTGCCATCACCAAGCGGGGGCCTACCTACGAGCAGTACTTC
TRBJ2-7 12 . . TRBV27 CASSYKGGDQYF TGTGCCAGCAGTTATAAGGGGGGCGACCAGTACTTC
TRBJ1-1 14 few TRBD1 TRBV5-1 CASSSGLTGPEAFF TGCGCCAGCAGCTCCGGTTTGACAGGGCCTGAAGCTTTCTTT
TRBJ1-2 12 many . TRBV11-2 CASRRTDYGYTF TGTGCCAGCAGAAGGACTGACTATGGCTACACCTTC
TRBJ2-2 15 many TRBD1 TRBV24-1 CATKTGQGDTGELFF TGTGCCACCAAAACGGGACAGGGGGACACCGGGGAGCTGTTTTTT
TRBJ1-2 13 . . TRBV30 CAWRYYQGYGYTF TGTGCCTGGCGTTACTATCAAGGGTATGGCTACACCTTC
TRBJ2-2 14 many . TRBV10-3 CAISGVSNTGELFF TGTGCCATCTCGGGTGTATCGAACACCGGGGAGCTGTTTTTT
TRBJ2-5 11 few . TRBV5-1 CASSNDGTQYF TGCGCCAGCAGCAACGATGGGACCCAGTACTTC
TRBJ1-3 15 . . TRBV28 CASESPGFSGNTIYF TGTGCCAGCGAGTCTCCGGGTTTCTCTGGAAACACCATATATTTT
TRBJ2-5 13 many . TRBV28 CASSFRHQETQYF TGTGCCAGCAGTTTCCGACACCAAGAGACCCAGTACTTC
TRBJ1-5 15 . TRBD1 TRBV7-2 CASSLSTGEGQPQHF TGTGCCAGCAGCTTATCGACAGGGGAAGGTCAGCCCCAGCATTTT
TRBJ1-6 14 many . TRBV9 CASSVWQVNSPLHF TGTGCCAGCAGCGTATGGCAGGTTAATTCACCCCTCCACTTT
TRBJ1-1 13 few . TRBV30 CACQSQGGGEAFF TGTGCCTGCCAGTCCCAAGGTGGGGGAGAAGCTTTCTTT
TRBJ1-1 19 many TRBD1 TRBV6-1 CASSERTPGQGILNTEAFF TGTGCCAGCAGTGAAAGGACACCGGGACAGGGGATCCTTAACACTGAAGCTTTCTTT
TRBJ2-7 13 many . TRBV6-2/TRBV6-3 CASSYGLGYEQYF TGTGCCAGCAGTTACGGACTGGGCTACGAGCAGTACTTC
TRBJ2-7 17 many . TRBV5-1 CASRPQPADSYLYEQYF TGCGCCAGCAGACCACAGCCTGCGGACTCATACCTCTACGAGCAGTACTTC
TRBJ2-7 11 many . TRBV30 CACQGGYEQYF TGTGCCTGCCAGGGGGGGTACGAGCAGTACTTC
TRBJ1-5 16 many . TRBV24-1 CATSEASGGRDQPQHF TGTGCCACCAGTGAAGCCTCCGGGGGTCGCGATCAGCCCCAGCATTTT
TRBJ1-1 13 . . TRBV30 CAWSSSLNTEAFF TGTGCCTGGAGTTCCTCTTTGAACACTGAAGCTTTCTTT
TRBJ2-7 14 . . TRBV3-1 CASSQVGNSYEQYF TGTGCCAGCAGCCAAGTGGGGAACTCCTACGAGCAGTACTTC
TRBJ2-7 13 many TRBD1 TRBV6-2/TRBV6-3 CASIDRDSYEQYF TGTGCCAGCATCGACAGGGACTCCTACGAGCAGTACTTC
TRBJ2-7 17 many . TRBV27 CASSLRLHGGLSYEQYF TGTGCCAGCAGTTTACGCCTCCACGGGGGTCTCTCCTACGAGCAGTACTTC
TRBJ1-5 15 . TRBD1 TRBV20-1 CSASRPRQGRQPQHF TGCAGTGCTAGTCGCCCCCGACAGGGCCGTCAGCCCCAGCATTTT
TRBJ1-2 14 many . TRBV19 CASSIGRRDYGYTF TGTGCCAGTAGTATCGGCAGGAGAGACTATGGCTACACCTTC
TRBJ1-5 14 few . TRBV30 CAWSKRQSNQPQHF TGTGCCTGGAGTAAGCGCCAGAGCAATCAGCCCCAGCATTTT
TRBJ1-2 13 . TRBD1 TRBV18 CASLTDRHYGYTF TGTGCCAGCTTAACGGACAGGCACTATGGCTACACCTTC
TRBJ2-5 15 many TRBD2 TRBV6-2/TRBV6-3 CASSPRGDALGTQYF TGTGCCAGCAGTCCTCGGGGGGACGCCCTAGGTACCCAGTACTTC
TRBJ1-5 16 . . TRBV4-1 CASSQVGNRRNQPQHF TGCGCCAGCAGCCAAGTTGGGAACAGAAGAAATCAGCCCCAGCATTTT
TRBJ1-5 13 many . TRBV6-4 CASAIHSNQPQHF TGTGCCAGCGCCATTCATAGCAATCAGCCCCAGCATTTT
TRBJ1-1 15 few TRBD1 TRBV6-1 CASSEAGQGGTEAFF TGTGCCAGCAGTGAAGCTGGACAGGGGGGGACTGAAGCTTTCTTT
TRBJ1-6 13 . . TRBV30 CAWSPVGASPLHF TGTGCCTGGAGCCCGGTGGGGGCCTCACCCCTCCACTTT
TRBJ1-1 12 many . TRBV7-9 CASRKGDTEAFF TGTGCCAGCAGAAAAGGGGACACTGAAGCTTTCTTT
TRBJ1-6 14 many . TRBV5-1 CASSFMDQNSPLHF TGCGCCAGCAGCTTCATGGACCAAAATTCACCCCTCCACTTT
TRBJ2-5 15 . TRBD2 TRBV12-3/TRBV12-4 CASSLLTSGQETQYF TGTGCCAGCAGTTTATTGACTAGCGGCCAAGAGACCCAGTACTTC
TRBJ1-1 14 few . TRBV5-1 CASSLEGGLTEAFF TGCGCCAGCAGCTTGGAAGGGGGGCTTACTGAAGCTTTCTTT
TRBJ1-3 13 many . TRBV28 CASSRRAGNTIYF TGTGCCAGCAGCAGGAGGGCGGGAAACACCATATATTTT
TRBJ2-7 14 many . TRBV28 CASSLAGATYEQYF TGTGCCAGCAGTTTGGCAGGGGCGACCTACGAGCAGTACTTC
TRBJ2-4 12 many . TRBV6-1 CASWGAKNIQYF TGTGCCAGCTGGGGAGCCAAAAACATTCAGTACTTC
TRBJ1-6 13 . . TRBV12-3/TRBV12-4 CASSLSGDSPLHF TGTGCCAGCAGTTTGTCCGGAGATTCACCCCTCCACTTT
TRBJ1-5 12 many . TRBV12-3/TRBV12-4 CASSSGTQPQHF TGTGCCAGCAGTTCCGGGACTCAGCCCCAGCATTTT
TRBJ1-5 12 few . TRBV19 CASSRDFQPQHF TGTGCCAGTAGTAGGGATTTTCAGCCCCAGCATTTT
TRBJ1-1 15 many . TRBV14 CASSPRLIWNTEAFF TGTGCCAGCAGCCCCCGACTGATTTGGAACACTGAAGCTTTCTTT
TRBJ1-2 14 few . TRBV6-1 CASSRIESAGGYTF TGTGCCAGCAGTCGAATAGAATCGGCGGGAGGCTACACCTTC
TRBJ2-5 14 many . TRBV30 CAWSVRGARETQYF TGTGCCTGGAGTGTACGCGGGGCCAGAGAGACCCAGTACTTC
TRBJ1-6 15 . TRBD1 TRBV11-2 CASSWSDREYSPLHF TGTGCCAGCAGCTGGTCCGACAGGGAGTATTCACCCCTCCACTTT
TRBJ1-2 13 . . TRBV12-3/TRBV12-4 CASNAGTHYGYTF TGTGCCAGCAATGCAGGGACCCACTATGGCTACACCTTC
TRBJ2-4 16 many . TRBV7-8 CASSLAPTGTQNIQYF TGTGCCAGCAGCTTAGCCCCCACAGGCACCCAAAACATTCAGTACTTC